The 17 T cell receptor beta chains given below trace back to one sample, sequenced in a study of T-cell reconstitution after alpha-beta-depleted transplantation in children. Preparation of the TCRbeta library used unique molecular identifiers. MiXCR was run by TCRdb on the PCR reads, yielding one entry per CDR3 protein. The sample yields around 450,000 distinct CDR3 sequences, about 10% seen once. Sequenced material: PBMCs, taken before TCRalphabeta/CD19-depleted stem cell transplant. These receptors all stem from a child under 10 years old with inherited bone marrow failure, due to receive a stem cell transplant.

V is TRBV7-2 and J is TRBJ2-7, with a possible D match to TRBD1 (5 bases). From germline, CDR1 is SGHTA and CDR2 FQGNSA. V was shortened by 4 bases and J by 3 bases, with 7 bases between the two germline ends. The CDR3 runs to 12 residues. CDR3 nucleotide sequence: TGTGCCAGCAGCTATGACAGCTACGAGCAGTACTTC. Its translation is CASSYDSYEQYF.

This clonotype has ten or more counts. The J gene is TRBJ2-3, the V gene TRBV12-3 or TRBV12-4; 12 bases align to TRBD1. The CDR3 spans 15 residues. The trim removed 4 bases at V and 6 bases at J, leaving 5 bases unmatched. The CDR3 spells CASSSAGQGADTQYF. CDR3 in DNA: TGTGCCAGCAGTTCCGCGGGACAGGGGGCGGATACGCAGTATTTT.

This clonotype has at least ten counts. No conserved phenylalanine or tryptophan ends this CDR3, so it is likely a read error. Because the CDR3's place on the DNA is in doubt, the DNA is left out and the CDR3 is given as listed by TCRdb. The V gene is TRBV4-3, the J gene TRBJ2-4; the table names TRBD2, a call not compared with the DNA. Germline CDR1 is LGHNA and CDR2 is YSLEER. The CDR3 extends over 10 residues, inclusive of both ends. The CDR3 sequence: CASSQDGPNV.

This clonotype was detected many times. This sequence joins TRBV10-2 and TRBJ2-1; tentative D call: TRBD2 (6 bases). V was trimmed by 0 bases and J by 1 base, leaving 16 bases between them. The CDR3 is 18 residues long. Per germline, CDR1 WSHSY and CDR2 SAAADI. CDR3 nucleotides: TGCGCCAGCAGTGAGTCGGTCGGCAGGAGGGTATCCTACAATGAGCAGTTCTTC. The encoded protein is CASSESVGRRVSYNEQFF.

This clonotype was observed many times. The chain combines TRBV4-3 with TRBJ2-7, with no clear D. V was pared by 4 bases and J by 0 bases, with 7 bases between. Germline CDR1 reads LGHNA; CDR2 reads YSLEER. The length of the CDR3 is 13 residues. Here the CDR3 reads CASSLTLSYEQYF. CDR3 DNA sequence: TGCGCCAGCAGCCTGACTCTCTCCTACGAGCAGTACTTC.

Many counts were recorded for this clonotype. J is TRBJ1-2 and V is TRBV7-2; D unresolved. This CDR3 is 11 amino acids long. The germline CDR1 and CDR2 sequences are SGHTA and FQGNSA. Trimming removed 7 bases at V and 8 bases at J, with 11 bases between. The chain's CDR3 is CASTRAGGYTF. The CDR3 DNA is TGTGCCAGCACCCGGGCCGGGGGCTACACCTTC.

This clonotype was seen at least ten times. The chain carries TRBV10-3 and TRBJ1-1; D is ambiguous. The V gene lost 6 bases and the J gene lost 5 bases, with 7 bases spanning the gap. Germline CDR1 and CDR2: ENHRY and SYGVKD. CDR3 length: 11 amino acids. The CDR3 sequence: CAIRSETEAFF. In DNA form, the CDR3 reads TGTGCCATCAGGTCCGAGACTGAAGCTTTCTTT.

This clonotype appeared many times. The V and J genes are TRBV28 and TRBJ2-1, with 14 bases matching TRBD2. Per the germline V gene, CDR1 is MDHEN and CDR2 is SYDVKM. With V trimmed by 1 base and J by 3 bases, 8 bases remained unmatched. The CDR3 contains 19 residues. The CDR3 reads CASSLSVGLAGDIYNEQFF. Written as DNA, the CDR3 is TGTGCCAGCAGTTTATCGGTGGGACTAGCGGGAGACATCTACAATGAGCAGTTCTTC.

V is TRBV28 and J is TRBJ2-3; 8 positions agree with TRBD1. This CDR3 spans 16 amino acids. In germline, CDR1 is MDHEN, CDR2 SYDVKM. V dropped 5 bases and J dropped 1; count of bases not matched to a gene: 8. CDR3 in amino acids: CASSTWTGSGTDTQYF. DNA for the CDR3: TGTGCCAGCAGTACCTGGACAGGGTCTGGCACAGATACGCAGTATTTT.

This clonotype appeared many times. The V and J genes are TRBV10-3 and TRBJ2-1, with TRBD1 matching over 9 bases. Germline CDR1 ENHRY, CDR2 SYGVKD. This CDR3 contains 14 residues. V dropped 9 bases and J dropped 5; count of bases not matched to a gene: 8. CDR3 sequence (DNA): TGTGCCATATGCCGGGACAGGGATAACAATGAGCAGTTCTTC. Amino acids: CAICRDRDNNEQFF.

This clonotype came up a few times. The V call is TRBV19, the J call TRBJ2-1, with 11 bases fitting TRBD2. The V segment lost 3 bases and the J segment 0 bases; nucleotides outside the gene matches: 7. The length of the CDR3 is 18 residues. The germline gives CDR1 LNHDA, CDR2 SQIVND (reference sequence). In DNA form, the CDR3 reads TGTGCCAGTAGTATTCGGGCTAGCGGGAGGTTCTCCTACAATGAGCAGTTCTTC. Translating gives CASSIRASGRFSYNEQFF.

This clonotype has ten or more counts. This sequence joins TRBV28 and TRBJ2-2, with unresolved D. The CDR3 has 11 amino acids. Trimming removed 4 bases at V and 7 bases at J, with 4 bases between. Looked up from germline, CDR1 is MDHEN and CDR2 is SYDVKM. CDR3 nucleotides: TGTGCCAGCAGTTCTTACGGGGAGCTGTTTTTT. This encodes CASSSYGELFF.

The chain carries TRBV3-1 and TRBJ2-7; 12 nucleotides agree with TRBD1. Per the germline V gene, CDR1 is LGHDT and CDR2 is YNNKEL (reference sequence). The V gene end was trimmed by 7 bases and the J gene end by 6 bases; junction bases not matched to a gene: 10. There are 15 residues in the CDR3. DNA of the CDR3: TGTGCCAGCACTACCCACGGGACAGGGGGCGGCGAGCAGTACTTC. Translation gives CASTTHGTGGGEQYF.

This clonotype was recorded many times. V usage is TRBV20-1 and J usage is TRBJ1-1, with D uncertain. The CDR3 totals 12 residues. CDR1 and CDR2 from the germline V gene are DFQATT and SNEGSKA (reference sequence). V was shortened by 4 bases and J by 1 base, with 7 bases between the two germline ends. The CDR3 loop reads CSAKVQNTEAFF. CDR3 in DNA: TGCAGTGCTAAAGTCCAGAACACTGAAGCTTTCTTT.

This clonotype was seen a few times. The chain is built from TRBV20-1 and TRBJ2-1, with 10 bases fitting TRBD2. The CDR3 runs 15 residues. CDR1 is DFQATT and CDR2 is SNEGSKA in the germline V gene (reference sequence). Losses at the gene ends were 0 bases for V and 8 bases for J; bases not matched to a gene: 7. Here the CDR3 reads CSARDWGTSDDEQFF. As DNA, the CDR3 is TGCAGTGCTAGAGATTGGGGGACTAGCGACGATGAGCAGTTCTTC.

This rearrangement joins TRBV27 to TRBJ2-3; 11 bases match TRBD2. CDR1 is MNHEY and CDR2 is SMNVEV in the germline V gene (reference sequence). The CDR3 spans 17 residues. V shed 4 bases and J 2 bases; nucleotides not matched to a gene: 8. As DNA, the CDR3 is TGTGCCAGCAGTTCGCCGGGGACTAGCGGTAACACAGATACGCAGTATTTT. Protein product: CASSSPGTSGNTDTQYF.

This clonotype was detected many times. This rearrangement joins TRBV27 to TRBJ2-7; D is perhaps TRBD1 (7 bases). CDR1 MNHEY and CDR2 SMNVEV come from the germline V gene (reference sequence). The CDR3 has 15 amino acids. Trimming took off 0 bases at V and 4 bases at J, with 13 bases between the two ends. In nucleotides, the CDR3 is TGTGCCAGCAGTTTATCGGCAGGGGGGCCATACGAGCAGTACTTC. This gives the protein CASSLSAGGPYEQYF.